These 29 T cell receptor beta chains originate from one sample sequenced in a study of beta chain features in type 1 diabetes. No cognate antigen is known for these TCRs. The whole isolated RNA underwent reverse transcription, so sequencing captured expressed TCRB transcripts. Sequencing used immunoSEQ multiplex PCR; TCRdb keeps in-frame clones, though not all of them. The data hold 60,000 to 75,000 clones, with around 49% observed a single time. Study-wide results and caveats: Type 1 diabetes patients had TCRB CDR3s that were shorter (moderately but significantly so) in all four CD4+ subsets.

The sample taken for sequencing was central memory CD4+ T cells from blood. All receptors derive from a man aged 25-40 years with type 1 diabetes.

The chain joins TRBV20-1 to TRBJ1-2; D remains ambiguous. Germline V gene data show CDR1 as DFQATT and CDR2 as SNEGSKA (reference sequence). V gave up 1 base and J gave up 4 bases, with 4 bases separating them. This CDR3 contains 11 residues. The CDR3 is CSARASYGYTF. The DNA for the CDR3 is TGCAGTGCTAGAGCGAGCTATGGCTACACCTTC.

CDR3: CASSLRLAGYNEQFF. CDR3 bases: TGTGCCAGCAGTTTAAGACTAGCTGGCTACAATGAGCAGTTCTTC. The chain is built from TRBV27 and TRBJ2-1, with 7 bases aligning to TRBD2. Germline lookup yields CDR1 MNHEY and CDR2 SMNVEV (reference sequence). V was clipped by 2 bases and J by 3 bases; unmatched bases: 4. This CDR3 is built from 15 residues.

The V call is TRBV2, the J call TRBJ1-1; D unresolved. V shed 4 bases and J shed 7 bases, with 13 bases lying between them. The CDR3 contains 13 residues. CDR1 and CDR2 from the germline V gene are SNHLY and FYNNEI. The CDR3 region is CASSVAGRGEAFF. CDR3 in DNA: TGTGCCAGCAGTGTAGCTGGGAGAGGTGAAGCTTTCTTT.

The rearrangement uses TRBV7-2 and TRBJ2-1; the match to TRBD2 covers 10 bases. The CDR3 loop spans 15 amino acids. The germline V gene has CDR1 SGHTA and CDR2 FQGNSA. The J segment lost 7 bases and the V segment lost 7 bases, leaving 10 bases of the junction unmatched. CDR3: CASNSIAGGVNEQFF. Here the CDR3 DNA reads TGTGCCAGCAACTCCATAGCGGGAGGTGTAAATGAGCAGTTCTTC.

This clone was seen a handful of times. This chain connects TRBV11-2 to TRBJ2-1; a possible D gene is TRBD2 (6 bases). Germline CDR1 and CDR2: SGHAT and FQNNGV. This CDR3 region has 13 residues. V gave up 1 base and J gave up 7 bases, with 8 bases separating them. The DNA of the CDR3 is TGTGCCAGCAGCTTAGGGGAGGAGAATGAGCAGTTCTTC. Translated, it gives CASSLGEENEQFF.

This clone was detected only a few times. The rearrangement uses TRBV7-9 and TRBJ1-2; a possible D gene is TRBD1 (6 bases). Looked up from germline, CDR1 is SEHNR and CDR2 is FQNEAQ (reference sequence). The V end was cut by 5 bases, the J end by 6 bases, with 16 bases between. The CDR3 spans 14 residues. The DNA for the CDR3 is TGTGCCAGCAGCCGGGAGGGGGGAAGGAATGGCTACACCTTC. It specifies CASSREGGRNGYTF.

The CDR3 coding sequence is TGCGCCAGCAGACCGACCCCCGACACTGCCTCCTACGAGCAGTACTTC. Translated: CASRPTPDTASYEQYF. The gene calls are TRBV5-1 and TRBJ2-7, with D hard to call. Looked up from germline, CDR1 is SGHRS and CDR2 is YFSETQ. This CDR3 contains 16 residues. With 5 bases removed from V and 0 bases from J, the gap between germline ends came to 18 bases. The full variable domain, with the rest looked up from reference TRBV5-1 and TRBJ2-7, is KAGVTQTPRYLIKTRGQQVTLSCSPISGHRSVSWYQQTPGQGLQFLFEYFSETQRNKGNFPGRFSGRQFSNSRSEMNVSTLELGDSALYLCASRPTPDTASYEQYFGPGTRLTVT.

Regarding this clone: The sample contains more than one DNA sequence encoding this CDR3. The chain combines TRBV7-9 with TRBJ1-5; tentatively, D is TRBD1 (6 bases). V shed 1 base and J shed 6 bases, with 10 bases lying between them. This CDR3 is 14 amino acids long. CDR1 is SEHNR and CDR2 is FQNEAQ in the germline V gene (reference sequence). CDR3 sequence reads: CASSLGGPVQPQHF. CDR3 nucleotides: TGTGCCAGCAGCTTAGGGGGGCCCGTTCAGCCCCAGCATTTT.

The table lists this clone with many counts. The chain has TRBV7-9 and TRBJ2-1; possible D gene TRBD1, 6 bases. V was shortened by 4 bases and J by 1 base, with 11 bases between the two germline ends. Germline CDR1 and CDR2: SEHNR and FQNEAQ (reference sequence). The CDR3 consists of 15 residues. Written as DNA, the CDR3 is TGTGCCAGCAGCTCGGACAGACAGTCCTACAATGAGCAGTTCTTC. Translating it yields CASSSDRQSYNEQFF.

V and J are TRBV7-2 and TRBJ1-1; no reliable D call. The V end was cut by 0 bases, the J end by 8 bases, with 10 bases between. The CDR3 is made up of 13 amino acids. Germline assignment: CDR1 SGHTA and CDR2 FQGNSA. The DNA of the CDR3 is TGTGCCAGCAGCTTAGCGGCAGGTCTCGAAGCTTTCTTT. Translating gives CASSLAAGLEAFF.

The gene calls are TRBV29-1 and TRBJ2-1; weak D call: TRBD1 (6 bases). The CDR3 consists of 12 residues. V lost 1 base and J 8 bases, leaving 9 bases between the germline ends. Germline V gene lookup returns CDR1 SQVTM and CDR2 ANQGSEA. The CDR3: CSVEGQADEQFF. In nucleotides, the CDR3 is TGCAGCGTTGAAGGACAGGCTGATGAGCAGTTCTTC.

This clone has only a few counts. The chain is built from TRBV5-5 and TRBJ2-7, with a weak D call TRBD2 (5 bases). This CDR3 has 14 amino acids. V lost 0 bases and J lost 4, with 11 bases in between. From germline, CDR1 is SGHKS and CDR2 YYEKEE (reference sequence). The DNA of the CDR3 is TGTGCCAGCAGCTTGGCAGAGGAGCGGTACGAGCAGTACTTC. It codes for CASSLAEERYEQYF.

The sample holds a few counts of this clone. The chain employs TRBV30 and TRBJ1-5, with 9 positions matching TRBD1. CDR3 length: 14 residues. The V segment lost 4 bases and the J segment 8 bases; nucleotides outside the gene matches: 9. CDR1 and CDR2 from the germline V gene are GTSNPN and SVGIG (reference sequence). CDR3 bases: TGTGCCTGGAAGAAAAACAGGGGGCTGGAGCCCCAGCATTTT. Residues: CAWKKNRGLEPQHF.

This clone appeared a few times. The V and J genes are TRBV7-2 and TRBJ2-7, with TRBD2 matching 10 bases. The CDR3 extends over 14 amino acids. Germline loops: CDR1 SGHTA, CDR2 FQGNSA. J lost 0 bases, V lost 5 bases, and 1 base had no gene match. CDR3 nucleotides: TGTGCCAGCAGCCGGACTAGCGGCTCCTACGAGCAGTACTTC. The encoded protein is CASSRTSGSYEQYF.

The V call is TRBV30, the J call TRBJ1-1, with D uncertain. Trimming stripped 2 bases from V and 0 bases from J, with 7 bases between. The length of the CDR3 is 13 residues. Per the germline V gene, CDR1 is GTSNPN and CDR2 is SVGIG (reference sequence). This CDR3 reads CAWSREMNTEAFF. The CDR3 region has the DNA TGTGCCTGGAGTAGGGAGATGAACACTGAAGCTTTCTTT. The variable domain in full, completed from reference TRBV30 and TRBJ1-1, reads SQTIHQWPATLVQPVGSPLSLECTVEGTSNPNLYWYRQAAGRGLQLLFYSVGIGQISSEVPQNLSASRPQDRQFILSSKKLLLSDSGFYLCAWSREMNTEAFFGQGTRLTVV.

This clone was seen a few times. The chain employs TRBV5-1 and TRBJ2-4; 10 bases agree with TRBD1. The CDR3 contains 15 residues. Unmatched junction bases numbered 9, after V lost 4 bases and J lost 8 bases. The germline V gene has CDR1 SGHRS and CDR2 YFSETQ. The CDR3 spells CASSTGTGQGDIQYF. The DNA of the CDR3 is TGCGCCAGCAGCACGGGAACAGGACAGGGGGACATTCAGTACTTC.

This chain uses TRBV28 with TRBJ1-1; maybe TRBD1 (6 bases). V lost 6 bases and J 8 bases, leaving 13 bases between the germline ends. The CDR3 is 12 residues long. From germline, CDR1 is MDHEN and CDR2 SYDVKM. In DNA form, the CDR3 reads TGTGCCAGCAGCCAACTCGACAGGGAAGCTTTCTTT. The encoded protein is CASSQLDREAFF.

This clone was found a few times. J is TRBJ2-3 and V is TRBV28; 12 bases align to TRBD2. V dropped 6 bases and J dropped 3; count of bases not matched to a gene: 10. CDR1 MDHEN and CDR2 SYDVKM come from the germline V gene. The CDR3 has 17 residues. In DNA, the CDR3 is TGTGCCAGCAGCCTCGGGCTAGCGGGAGGGCCTACAGATACGCAGTATTTT. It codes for CASSLGLAGGPTDTQYF.

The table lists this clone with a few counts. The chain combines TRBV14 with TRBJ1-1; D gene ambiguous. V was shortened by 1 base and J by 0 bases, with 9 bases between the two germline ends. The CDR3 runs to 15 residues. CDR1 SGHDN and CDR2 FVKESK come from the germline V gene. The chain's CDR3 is CASSQAGWMNTEAFF. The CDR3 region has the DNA TGTGCCAGCAGCCAAGCGGGATGGATGAACACTGAAGCTTTCTTT.

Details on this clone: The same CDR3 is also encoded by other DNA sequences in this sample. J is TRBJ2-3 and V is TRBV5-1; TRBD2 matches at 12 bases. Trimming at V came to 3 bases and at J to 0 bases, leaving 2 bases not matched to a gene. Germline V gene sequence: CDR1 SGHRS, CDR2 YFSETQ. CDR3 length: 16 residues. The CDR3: CASSSGTSGSTDTQYF. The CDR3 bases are TGCGCCAGCAGCTCGGGGACTAGCGGGAGCACAGATACGCAGTATTTT.

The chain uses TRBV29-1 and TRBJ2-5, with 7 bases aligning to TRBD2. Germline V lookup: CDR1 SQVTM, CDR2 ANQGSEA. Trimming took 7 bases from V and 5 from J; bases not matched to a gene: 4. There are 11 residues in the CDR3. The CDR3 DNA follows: TGCAGCGGGGGGGGACGGGAGACCCAGTACTTC. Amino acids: CSGGGRETQYF.

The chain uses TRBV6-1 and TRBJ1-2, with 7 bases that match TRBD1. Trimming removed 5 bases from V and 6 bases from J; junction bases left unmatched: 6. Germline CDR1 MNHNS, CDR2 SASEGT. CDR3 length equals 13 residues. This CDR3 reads CASSPGQPDGYTF. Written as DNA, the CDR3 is TGTGCCAGCAGTCCGGGACAGCCCGATGGCTACACCTTC.

For the CDR3, the DNA is TGTGCCAGCAGCCAAGATCTCCAGGACTTCGCGGAGCAGTTCTTC. This gives the protein CASSQDLQDFAEQFF. The chain links TRBV4-2 to TRBJ2-1; TRBD2 is a possible D gene (5 bases). Trimming took 0 bases from V and 10 from J, leaving 16 bases between them. The CDR3 has 15 amino acids. Germline loops: CDR1 LGHNA, CDR2 YNFKEQ.

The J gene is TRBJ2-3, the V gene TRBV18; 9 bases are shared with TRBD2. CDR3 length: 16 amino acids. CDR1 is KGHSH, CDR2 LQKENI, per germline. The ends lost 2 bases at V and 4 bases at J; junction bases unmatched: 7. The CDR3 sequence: CASSPGTSSDPDTQYF. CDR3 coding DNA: TGTGCCAGCTCACCAGGGACTAGCTCGGACCCAGATACGCAGTATTTT.

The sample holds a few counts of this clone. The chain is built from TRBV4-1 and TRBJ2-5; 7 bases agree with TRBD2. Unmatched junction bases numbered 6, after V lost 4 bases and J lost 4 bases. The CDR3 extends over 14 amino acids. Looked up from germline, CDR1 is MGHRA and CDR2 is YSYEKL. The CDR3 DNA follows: TGCGCCAGCAGCCTTTACCCGGGGGGAGAGACCCAGTACTTC. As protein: CASSLYPGGETQYF.

CDR3 nucleotide sequence: TGCGCCAGCAGTGAACTAGCGGGAGGACGCGAGCAGTACTTC. Its translation is CASSELAGGREQYF. This chain connects TRBV10-1 to TRBJ2-7, with 12 bases fitting TRBD2. The CDR3 length is 14 residues. Looked up from germline, CDR1 is WNHNN and CDR2 is SYGVQD (reference sequence). The junction had 3 bases not matched to a gene; V was cut back by 3 bases and J by 6 bases.

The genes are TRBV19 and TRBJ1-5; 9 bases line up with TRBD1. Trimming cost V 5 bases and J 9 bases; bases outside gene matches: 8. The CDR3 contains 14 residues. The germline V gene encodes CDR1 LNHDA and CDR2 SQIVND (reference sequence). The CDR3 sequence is CASSDHRGLAPQHF. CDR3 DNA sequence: TGTGCCAGTAGTGACCACAGGGGGCTGGCGCCCCAGCATTTT. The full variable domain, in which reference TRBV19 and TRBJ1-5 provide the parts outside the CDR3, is DGGITQSPKYLFRKEGQNVTLSCEQNLNHDAMYWYRQDPGQGLRLIYYSQIVNDFQKGDIAEGYSVSREKKESFPLTVTSAQKNPTAFYLCASSDHRGLAPQHFGDGTRLSIL.

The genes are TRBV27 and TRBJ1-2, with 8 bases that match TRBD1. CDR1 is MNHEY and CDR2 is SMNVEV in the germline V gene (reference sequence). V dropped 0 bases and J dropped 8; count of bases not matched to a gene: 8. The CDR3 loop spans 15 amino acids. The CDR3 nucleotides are TGTGCCAGCAGTTTATCGGGGCGGACAGGGTGGGGCTACACCTTC. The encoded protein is CASSLSGRTGWGYTF.

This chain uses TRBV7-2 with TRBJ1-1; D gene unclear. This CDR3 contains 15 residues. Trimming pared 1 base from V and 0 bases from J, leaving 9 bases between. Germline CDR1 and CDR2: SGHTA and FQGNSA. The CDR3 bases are TGTGCCAGCAGCTTAGGGGCAGTCATGAACACTGAAGCTTTCTTT. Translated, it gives CASSLGAVMNTEAFF.